This TCR beta chain came from a study of OX40 agonist ivuxolimab in advanced cancers. This table comes from immunoSEQ multiplex PCR, and its TCRdb copy is limited to in-frame clones, with some not included. The repertoire consists of 42,000 or so clones, with about 79% occurring once and the leading ten covering roughly 25%. The CDR3 is made up of 14 amino acids. Germline V gene lookup returns CDR1 MDHEN and CDR2 SYDVKM. Trimming removed 2 bases from V and 4 bases from J, with 12 bases in between. The chain joins TRBV28 to TRBJ2-7; maybe TRBD1 (5 bases). The sequence came from an adult with an advanced solid tumor such as melanoma, head and neck, liver or kidney cancer. The sequencing here drew on CD4+ or CD8+ T cells sorted from blood, taken in a trial of the OX40 agonist ivuxolimab. CDR3 in amino acids: CASSLGRVGYEQYF. Here the CDR3 DNA reads TGTGCCAGCAGTTTAGGCAGGGTGGGGTACGAGCAGTACTTC.